The 20 T cell receptor beta chains given below trace back to one sample, sequenced in a study of technical replicates of blood from a few donors. The method was immunoSEQ multiplex PCR; TCRdb's version includes in-frame clones alone and lacks a portion of them. The sample includes about 100,000 clones, 96% of them seen just once. The source material was T cells isolated from PBMCs. These receptors were collected from a human donor in good health.

The rearrangement joins TRBV5-5 to TRBJ1-1; possibly TRBD1 for D (5 bases). Trimming left V 7 bases short and J 5 bases short, with 18 bases between. CDR3 length: 14 amino acids. CDR1 and CDR2 (germline): SGHKS, YYEKEE (reference sequence). The CDR3 is CASVLIWGGTEAFF. The CDR3 region has the DNA TGTGCCAGCGTTCTGATTTGGGGGGGGACTGAAGCTTTCTTT.

The V gene is TRBV7-9, the J gene TRBJ2-2, with 7 bases that match TRBD1. This CDR3 region has 14 residues. J lost 5 bases, V lost 3 bases, and 3 bases had no gene match. Per germline, CDR1 SEHNR and CDR2 FQNEAQ (reference sequence). The CDR3 DNA reads TGTGCCAGCAGCTTTACAGGGGAAACCGGGGAGCTGTTTTTT. Its protein is CASSFTGETGELFF.

The chain recombines TRBV14 with TRBJ2-6; no firm D call. This CDR3 is built from 16 residues. Germline-derived CDR1 and CDR2 are SGHDN and FVKESK. V gave up 0 bases and J gave up 0 bases, with 6 bases separating them. The DNA for the CDR3 is TGTGCCAGCAGCCAAGAAACATACTCTGGGGCCAACGTCCTGACTTTC. This gives the protein CASSQETYSGANVLTF.

The CDR3 bases are TGTGCTAGTGGTTTGGTAGTGAGCGGGATGAACACTGAAGCTTTCTTT. This encodes CASGLVVSGMNTEAFF. J is TRBJ1-1 and V is TRBV12-5; D gene unclear. V was clipped by 0 bases and J by 0 bases, with 11 bases between them. Germline loops: CDR1 LGHNT, CDR2 FRNRAP. This CDR3 contains 16 residues.

This chain links TRBV28 with TRBJ1-1, with TRBD1 matching 7 bases. V dropped 4 bases and J dropped 3; count of bases not matched to a gene: 8. CDR3 length equals 15 residues. CDR1 is MDHEN and CDR2 is SYDVKM in the germline V gene. The DNA of the CDR3 is TGTGCCAGCAGTTCAGGGGGAACAGGGGACACTGAAGCTTTCTTT. It encodes CASSSGGTGDTEAFF.

The rearrangement joins TRBV7-9 to TRBJ2-4, with TRBD1 matching 7 bases. The V gene end was trimmed by 2 bases and the J gene end by 0 bases; junction bases not matched to a gene: 7. The CDR3 is 17 residues long. Per germline, CDR1 SEHNR and CDR2 FQNEAQ (reference sequence). This CDR3 reads CASSLMRGQLAKNIQYF. CDR3 bases: TGTGCCAGCAGCTTAATGAGGGGGCAACTAGCCAAAAACATTCAGTACTTC.

This sequence joins TRBV5-5 and TRBJ2-1; 8 bases are a match to TRBD1. Germline values: CDR1 SGHKS, CDR2 YYEKEE (reference sequence). The CDR3 contains 15 residues. The V gene end was trimmed by 1 base and the J gene end by 11 bases; junction bases not matched to a gene: 11. The DNA for the CDR3 is TGTGCCAGCAGCTTGATTTGGCAGGGGGCCCCGCAGCAGTTCTTC. This sequence encodes CASSLIWQGAPQQFF.

The V gene is TRBV28, the J gene TRBJ2-7, with TRBD1 identical over 9 bases. Trimming at V came to 8 bases and at J to 3 bases, leaving 8 bases not matched to a gene. The CDR3 length is 14 residues. From germline, CDR1 is MDHEN and CDR2 SYDVKM. Here the CDR3 reads CASSTGGQVYEQYF. CDR3 DNA sequence: TGTGCCAGCTCGACAGGGGGACAGGTCTACGAGCAGTACTTC.

This chain links TRBV4-1 with TRBJ2-7; perhaps TRBD1 as D (5 bases). Germline CDR1 reads MGHRA; CDR2 reads YSYEKL. The CDR3 is made up of 14 amino acids. Trimming pared 0 bases from V and 6 bases from J, leaving 12 bases between. CDR3 DNA: TGCGCCAGCAGCCAAGAGTGGGGCACTCCCGAGCAGTACTTC. Its translation is CASSQEWGTPEQYF.

V gene TRBV28 combines with J gene TRBJ1-2; D uncertain. Deletions cut 5 bases from V and 6 bases from J, with 16 bases between. Germline V gene data show CDR1 as MDHEN and CDR2 as SYDVKM. This CDR3 spans 14 amino acids. CDR3 DNA: TGTGCCAGCAGTCCCATTTCGCGGGTAGATGGCTACACCTTC. Translation gives CASSPISRVDGYTF.

This clone was counted a single time. This CDR3 is CSALRGEQYF. CDR3 bases: TGCAGTGCTTTGCGCGGAGAGCAGTACTTC. The chain is built from TRBV20-1 and TRBJ2-7; D is ambiguous. CDR3 length: 10 residues. The germline V gene has CDR1 DFQATT and CDR2 SNEGSKA (reference sequence). The V end was cut by 5 bases, the J end by 7 bases, with 9 bases between.

The chain uses TRBV19 and TRBJ1-4, with 7 bases matching TRBD1. Germline assignment: CDR1 LNHDA and CDR2 SQIVND (reference sequence). This CDR3 region has 13 residues. V shed 6 bases, J shed 4 bases, and the junction held 2 bases outside the gene matches. The CDR3 coding sequence is TGTGCCAGTAGGGGACAGTTTAATGAAAAACTGTTTTTT. Encoded protein: CASRGQFNEKLFF.

The sample holds one count of this clone. The chain joins TRBV4-1 to TRBJ2-3; 7 bases map to TRBD2. Per the germline V gene, CDR1 is MGHRA and CDR2 is YSYEKL. The V and J ends lost 4 bases and 2 bases, in that order; junction bases with no gene match: 12. The CDR3 extends over 17 amino acids. This chain's CDR3 is CASSLLAGGGPTDTQYF. The CDR3 region has the DNA TGCGCCAGCAGCCTACTAGCTGGGGGAGGGCCCACAGATACGCAGTATTTT.

This rearrangement joins TRBV15 to TRBJ2-7, with a possible D match to TRBD2 (5 bases). V was pared by 0 bases and J by 0 bases, with 9 bases between. This CDR3 spans 15 amino acids. The germline gives CDR1 LNHNV, CDR2 YYDKDF (reference sequence). As DNA, the CDR3 is TGTGCCACCAGCAGAGACCTAGCCGCCTCCTACGAGCAGTACTTC. Translated: CATSRDLAASYEQYF.

This chain joins TRBV4-1 and TRBJ2-3; no reliable D call. This CDR3 is 13 amino acids long. The V end lost 4 bases, the J end lost 1 base, and 6 bases lay between the germline ends. Per germline, CDR1 MGHRA and CDR2 YSYEKL. The chain's CDR3 is CASSPSGTDTQYF. For the CDR3, the DNA is TGCGCCAGCAGCCCCTCGGGCACAGATACGCAGTATTTT.

The CDR3 DNA follows: TGTGCCAGCAGGGGGGCGGGGGAATGGAATGGCTACACCTTC. It specifies CASRGAGEWNGYTF. V usage is TRBV2 and J usage is TRBJ1-2; tentative D call: TRBD1 (6 bases). Germline V gene data show CDR1 as SNHLY and CDR2 as FYNNEI. Trimming stripped 6 bases from V and 6 bases from J, with 17 bases between. The CDR3 totals 14 residues.

The chain carries TRBV4-1 and TRBJ1-2, with D maybe TRBD1 (5 bases). The V end lost 1 base, the J end lost 5 bases, and 17 bases lay between the germline ends. The CDR3 covers 16 residues. Germline CDR1 and CDR2: MGHRA and YSYEKL. This CDR3 reads CASSQGAQVGRYGYTF. CDR3 in DNA: TGCGCCAGCAGCCAAGGGGCACAGGTTGGGCGGTATGGCTACACCTTC.

The V and J genes are TRBV28 and TRBJ2-1, with 9 bases lining up with TRBD2. Germline loops: CDR1 MDHEN, CDR2 SYDVKM. After removal of 7 bases from V and 4 bases from J, the junction contained 5 bases not matched to a gene. CDR3 size: 14 residues. CDR3 sequence reads: CASIERGEYNEQFF. The DNA for the CDR3 is TGTGCCAGCATCGAGCGGGGGGAATACAATGAGCAGTTCTTC. Combining the CDR3 with reference TRBV28 and TRBJ2-1 gives the whole variable domain DVKVTQSSRYLVKRTGEKVFLECVQDMDHENMFWYRQDPGLGLRLIYFSYDVKMKEKGDIPEGYSVSREKKERFSLILESASTNQTSMYLCASIERGEYNEQFFGPGTRLTVL.

The chain carries TRBV5-1 and TRBJ1-2; the match to TRBD1 covers 12 bases. The V and J ends lost 4 bases and 7 bases, in that order; junction bases with no gene match: 5. Germline CDR1 reads SGHRS; CDR2 reads YFSETQ. The CDR3 is 14 residues long. The CDR3 DNA sequence: TGCGCCAGCAGCAGGGGACAGGGGGCGCGTGGCTACACCTTC. It specifies CASSRGQGARGYTF. Complete variable domain (other parts from reference TRBV5-1 and TRBJ1-2): KAGVTQTPRYLIKTRGQQVTLSCSPISGHRSVSWYQQTPGQGLQFLFEYFSETQRNKGNFPGRFSGRQFSNSRSEMNVSTLELGDSALYLCASSRGQGARGYTFGSGTRLTVV.

V and J are TRBV20-1 and TRBJ2-7; D might be TRBD2 (6 bases). V shed 2 bases and J shed 5 bases, with 7 bases lying between them. This CDR3 comprises 11 residues. From germline, CDR1 is DFQATT and CDR2 SNEGSKA (reference sequence). CDR3 in amino acids: CSARTGDEQYF. The CDR3, as DNA: TGCAGTGCTAGAACGGGAGACGAGCAGTACTTC.